This TCR beta chain was profiled in a study of blood T cell repertoires in COVID-19. Study in general: The cDNA or gDNA used as material had been derived from T cells, B-cell-depleted T cells, or PBMCs.

The CDR3 is 13 residues long. Germline CDR1 and CDR2: KGHDR and SFDVKD. V shed 2 bases and J 5 bases; nucleotides not matched to a gene: 1. TCRdb keeps only in-frame clones here, not all; method: immunoSEQ multiplex PCR. Of about 410,000 clones listed, over 85% are singletons. Before being deemed recovered, Cohort 3 donors had two negative PCRs, clearance, or symptom resolution. This sequence originates from a woman aged 25 to 45 who had recovered from COVID-19. The chain combines TRBV24-1 with TRBJ1-1, with 7 bases lining up with TRBD1. What was sequenced was PBMCs or T cells enriched from blood (not recorded which). CDR3 in amino acids: CATSDSRGTEAFF. The CDR3 DNA reads TGTGCCACCAGTGATTCCAGGGGGACTGAAGCTTTCTTT.